Reported below is one T cell receptor (beta chain). This sample is drawn from a study of Graves' ophthalmopathy and Graves' hyperthyroidism. The length of the CDR3 is 9 residues. Trimming removed 7 bases at V and 8 bases at J, with 8 bases between. In germline, CDR1 is SQVTM, CDR2 ANQGSEA. The sequenced template was RNA, covering the TCR beta CDR3 region. The authors performed first-round RT-PCR with HTBI primers and then a second-round multiplex PCR. TCRdb re-analysed the multiplex PCR reads in MiXCR, keeping a single row per CDR3 protein. The sample holds hundreds of thousands of distinct CDR3 sequences; 35% to 50% are singletons and the top ten take 3.3%.

Sequenced sample: peripheral blood. This TCR came from an adult man with Graves' ophthalmopathy. The V and J genes are TRBV29-1 and TRBJ1-1; D uncertain. The CDR3 DNA reads TGCAGCGCCGGACTCGAAGCTTTCTTT. Translated: CSAGLEAFF.